Listed below are T cell receptor beta chains from one sample, sequenced in a study of blood T cell repertoires in COVID-19. Repertoires were generated with immunoSEQ multiplex PCR, while TCRdb's copy carries only in-frame clones and drops some. The sample shows a few hundred thousand clones, under 90% of them seen only once. The sample was PBMCs or T cells enriched from blood (not recorded which). These receptors all come from a man aged 25 to 40 who had recovered from COVID-19. Each CDR3 is given with its conserved first and last residue. The D gene is left open where the match is weak. Some rows mark clone size as missing; the rest say once, few, many or name a class of expanded clone.

V gene	J gene	clone size	D gene	CDR3 protein	CDR3 DNA
TRBV9	TRBJ1-2	NA	NA	CASSVEEDGYTF	TGTGCCAGCAGCGTAGAGGAGGATGGCTACACCTTC
TRBV10-2	TRBJ2-1	NA	NA	CASRDNWATYNEQFF	TGCGCCAGCAGAGACAACTGGGCAACCTACAATGAGCAGTTCTTC
TRBV6-5	TRBJ1-2	NA	TRBD1	CASSADRATGYTF	TGTGCCAGCAGCGCCGACAGGGCGACTGGCTACACCTTC
TRBV4-2	TRBJ1-2	NA	TRBD1	CASSQRSKQGAGGYTF	TGTGCCAGCAGCCAAAGATCCAAACAGGGGGCTGGGGGCTACACCTTC
TRBV7-9	TRBJ2-2	NA	NA	CASSLGSQGYTGELFF	TGTGCCAGCAGCTTAGGTAGCCAGGGGTACACCGGGGAGCTGTTTTTT
TRBV4-1	TRBJ2-7	NA	NA	CASSQLGGSTYEQYF	TGCGCCAGCAGCCAACTAGGGGGATCGACCTACGAGCAGTACTTC
TRBV6-5	TRBJ2-1	NA	TRBD2	CASRGGLAYNEQFF	TGTGCCAGCAGAGGCGGACTAGCGTACAATGAGCAGTTCTTC
TRBV11-3	TRBJ1-1	NA	NA	CASSLEILRYDTEAFF	TGTGCCAGCAGCTTAGAAATTTTGAGGTATGACACTGAAGCTTTCTTT
TRBV14	TRBJ1-1	NA	TRBD1	CASRQAGTGVTEAFF	TGTGCCAGCAGACAGGCCGGGACAGGGGTCACTGAAGCTTTCTTT
TRBV6-6	TRBJ1-4	NA	NA	CASRPPPGKTNEKLFF	TGTGCCAGCAGACCCCCCCCAGGGAAAACTAATGAAAAACTGTTTTTT
TRBV5-8	TRBJ2-3	NA	TRBD2	CASSLAPRGADTQYF	TGTGCCAGCAGCTTGGCCCCCCGGGGGGCAGATACGCAGTATTTT
TRBV29-1	TRBJ1-3	NA	TRBD1	CSAGQGFSGNTIYF	TGCAGCGCCGGACAGGGCTTCTCTGGAAACACCATATATTTT
TRBV9	TRBJ2-7	NA	NA	CASSPRRGRYYEQYF	TGTGCCAGCAGCCCACGACGTGGGAGATACTACGAGCAGTACTTC
TRBV28	TRBJ2-5	NA	TRBD2	CASSPGGSYRETQYF	TGTGCCAGCTCCCCGGGGGGGTCCTACCGAGAGACCCAGTACTTC
TRBV19	TRBJ1-3	NA	NA	CASSTEGRLFGNTIYF	TGTGCCAGTAGTACCGAGGGCAGGTTGTTTGGAAACACCATATATTTT
TRBV27	TRBJ1-1	NA	TRBD1	CASSSHQGVGEAFF	TGTGCCAGCAGTTCGCATCAGGGGGTTGGTGAAGCTTTCTTT
TRBV11-3	TRBJ2-7	NA	NA	CASSLAGESSYEQYF	TGTGCCAGCAGCTTAGCAGGGGAGTCCTCCTACGAGCAGTACTTC
TRBV11-2	TRBJ2-7	NA	TRBD1	CASSLLWTGTYEQYF	TGTGCCAGCAGCTTATTATGGACAGGTACCTACGAGCAGTACTTC
TRBV12-3/TRBV12-4	TRBJ1-1	few	NA	CASSFQMNTEAFF	TGTGCCAGCAGTTTCCAGATGAACACTGAAGCTTTCTTT
TRBV30	TRBJ1-5	NA	TRBD1	CAWSLRTGAAGNQPQHF	TGTGCCTGGTCACTTCGGACAGGGGCTGCCGGCAATCAGCCCCAGCATTTT
TRBV2	TRBJ2-2	NA	NA	CASIGGVVNTGELFF	TGTGCCAGCATCGGAGGGGTTGTGAACACCGGGGAGCTGTTTTTT
TRBV6-5	TRBJ2-7	NA	NA	CASSYQGQGLDEQYF	TGTGCCAGCAGTTACCAAGGCCAGGGGTTGGACGAGCAGTACTTC
TRBV9	TRBJ2-1	NA	TRBD2	CASSRGGGSYNEQFF	TGTGCCAGCAGCCGGGGGGGCGGCTCCTACAATGAGCAGTTCTTC
TRBV2	TRBJ1-3	NA	NA	CASSPPGQISGNTIYF	TGTGCCAGCAGTCCGCCGGGACAAATCTCTGGAAACACCATATATTTT
TRBV13	TRBJ2-5	NA	TRBD2	CASSSLAGGETQYF	TGTGCCAGCAGCTCGTTAGCGGGAGGTGAGACCCAGTACTTC
TRBV4-1	TRBJ1-5	NA	NA	CASSQADRPDQPQHF	TGCGCCAGCAGCCAAGCAGACAGGCCCGATCAGCCCCAGCATTTT
TRBV6-6	TRBJ1-2	NA	TRBD1	CASLWVGQDDGYTF	TGTGCCAGCCTTTGGGTAGGACAGGACGATGGCTACACCTTC
TRBV5-1	TRBJ2-3	once	TRBD1	CASSIGQGFTDTQYF	TGCGCCAGCAGCATCGGACAGGGGTTCACAGATACGCAGTATTTT
TRBV2	TRBJ1-1	once	NA	CASRRQLVLGTEAFF	TGTGCCAGCAGGCGACAGTTAGTTCTGGGCACTGAAGCTTTCTTT
TRBV11-2	TRBJ2-3	NA	TRBD2	CASSLVGLAGGLSTDTQYF	TGTGCCAGCAGCTTAGTCGGACTAGCGGGGGGGCTGAGCACAGATACGCAGTATTTT
TRBV5-1	TRBJ1-1	few	TRBD1	CATQTGSMNTEAFF	TGCGCCACCCAGACAGGGAGCATGAACACTGAAGCTTTCTTT
TRBV11-2	TRBJ2-2	NA	NA	CASSSYTTGELFF	TGTGCCAGCAGCTCGTACACCACCGGGGAGCTGTTTTTT
TRBV6-6	TRBJ1-6	once	NA	CASSFLEPTNSPLHF	TGTGCCAGCAGTTTCCTTGAGCCAACTAATTCACCCCTCCACTTT
TRBV23-1	TRBJ1-2	NA	NA	CASSPRQGDYTF	TGCGCCAGCAGTCCGCGACAAGGGGACTACACCTTC
TRBV27	TRBJ1-2	NA	TRBD1	CASSLDPGQGGGLYGYTF	TGTGCCAGCAGTTTAGATCCCGGACAGGGGGGAGGGCTCTATGGCTACACCTTC
TRBV18	TRBJ2-4	NA	TRBD1	CASSLDRTGKNIQYF	TGTGCCAGCTCACTTGACAGGACAGGCAAAAACATTCAGTACTTC
TRBV7-9	TRBJ1-1	NA	NA	CASSPRAALNTEAFF	TGTGCCAGCAGCCCACGAGCGGCCCTGAACACTGAAGCTTTCTTT
TRBV25-1	TRBJ2-7	NA	TRBD2	CASSDELAGGEQYF	TGTGCCAGCAGTGATGAACTAGCGGGAGGCGAGCAGTACTTC
TRBV30	TRBJ1-5	NA	TRBD1	CAWSRAGGKSNQPQHF	TGTGCCTGGAGTAGGGCAGGGGGAAAGAGCAATCAGCCCCAGCATTTT
TRBV30	TRBJ2-2	NA	NA	CAWSWEGRGDTGELFF	TGTGCCTGGAGTTGGGAGGGAAGGGGGGACACCGGGGAGCTGTTTTTT